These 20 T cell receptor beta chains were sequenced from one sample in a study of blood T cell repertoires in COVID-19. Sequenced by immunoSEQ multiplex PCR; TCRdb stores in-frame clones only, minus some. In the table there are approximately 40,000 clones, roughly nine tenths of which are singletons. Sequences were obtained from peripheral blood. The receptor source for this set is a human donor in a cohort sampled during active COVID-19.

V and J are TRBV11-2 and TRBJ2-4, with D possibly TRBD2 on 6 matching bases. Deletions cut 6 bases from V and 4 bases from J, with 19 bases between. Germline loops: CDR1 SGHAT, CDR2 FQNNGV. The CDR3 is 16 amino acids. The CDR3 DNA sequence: TGTGCCAGCAGGGCCGGGCGGGGCGGGAAGAAAAACATTCAGTACTTC. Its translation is CASRAGRGGKKNIQYF.

The CDR3 nucleotides are TGTGCCAGCAGCCCCGGGACTAGCGGGAAAGAGACCCAGTACTTC. The encoded protein is CASSPGTSGKETQYF. The chain uses TRBV7-2 and TRBJ2-5, with 13 bases identical to TRBD2. CDR1 is SGHTA, CDR2 FQGNSA, per germline. V lost 5 bases to trimming and J lost 3 bases; unmatched junction nucleotides: 3. This CDR3 region has 15 residues.

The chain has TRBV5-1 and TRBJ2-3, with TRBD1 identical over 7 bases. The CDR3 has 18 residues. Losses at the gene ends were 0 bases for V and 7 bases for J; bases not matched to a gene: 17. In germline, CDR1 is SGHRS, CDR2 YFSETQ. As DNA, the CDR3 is TGCGCCAGCAGCTTGGCCCCTTCTACAGGGGAGTCCGCCAATACGCAGTATTTT. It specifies CASSLAPSTGESANTQYF.

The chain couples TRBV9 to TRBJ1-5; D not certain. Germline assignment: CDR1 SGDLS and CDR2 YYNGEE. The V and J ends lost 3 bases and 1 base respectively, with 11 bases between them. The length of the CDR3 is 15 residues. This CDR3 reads CASSGDPGSNQPQHF. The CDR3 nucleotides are TGTGCCAGCAGCGGAGACCCGGGGAGCAATCAGCCCCAGCATTTT. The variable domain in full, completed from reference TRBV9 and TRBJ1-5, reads DSGVTQTPKHLITATGQRVTLRCSPRSGDLSVYWYQQSLDQGLQFLIQYYNGEERAKGNILERFSAQQFPDLHSELNLSSLELGDSALYFCASSGDPGSNQPQHFGDGTRLSIL.

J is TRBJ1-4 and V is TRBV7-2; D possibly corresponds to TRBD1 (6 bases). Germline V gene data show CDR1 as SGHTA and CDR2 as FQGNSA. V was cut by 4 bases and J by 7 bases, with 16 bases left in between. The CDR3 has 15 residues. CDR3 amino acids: CASSYRGGSGEKLFF. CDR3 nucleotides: TGTGCCAGCAGCTATAGGGGGGGATCGGGTGAAAAACTGTTTTTT.

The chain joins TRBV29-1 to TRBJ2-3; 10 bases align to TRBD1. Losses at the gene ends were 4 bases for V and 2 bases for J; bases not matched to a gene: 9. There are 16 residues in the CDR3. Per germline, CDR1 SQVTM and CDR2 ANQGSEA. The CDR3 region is CSVGGTGTGATDTQYF. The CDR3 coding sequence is TGCAGCGTTGGAGGGACCGGGACAGGGGCCACAGATACGCAGTATTTT.

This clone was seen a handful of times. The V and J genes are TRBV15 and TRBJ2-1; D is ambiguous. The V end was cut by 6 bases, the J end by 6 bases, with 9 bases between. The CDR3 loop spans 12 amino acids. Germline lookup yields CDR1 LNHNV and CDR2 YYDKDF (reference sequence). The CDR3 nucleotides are TGTGCCACCAGAAGTGATAGCAATGAGCAGTTCTTC. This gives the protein CATRSDSNEQFF.

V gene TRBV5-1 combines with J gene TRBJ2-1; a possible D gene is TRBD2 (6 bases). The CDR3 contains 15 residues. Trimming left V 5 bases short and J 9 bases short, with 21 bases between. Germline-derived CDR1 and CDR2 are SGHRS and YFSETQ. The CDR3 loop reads CASRLSWVGLTEQFF. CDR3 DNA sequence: TGCGCCAGCAGATTGTCCTGGGTGGGACTTACTGAGCAGTTCTTC. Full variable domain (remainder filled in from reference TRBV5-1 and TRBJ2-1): KAGVTQTPRYLIKTRGQQVTLSCSPISGHRSVSWYQQTPGQGLQFLFEYFSETQRNKGNFPGRFSGRQFSNSRSEMNVSTLELGDSALYLCASRLSWVGLTEQFFGPGTRLTVL.

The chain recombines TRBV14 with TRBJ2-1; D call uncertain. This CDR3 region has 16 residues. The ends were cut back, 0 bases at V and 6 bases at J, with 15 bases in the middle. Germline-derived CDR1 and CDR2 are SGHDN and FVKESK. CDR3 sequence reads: CASSQDHGLDVNEQFF. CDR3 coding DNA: TGTGCCAGCAGCCAAGATCACGGGTTGGATGTCAATGAGCAGTTCTTC.

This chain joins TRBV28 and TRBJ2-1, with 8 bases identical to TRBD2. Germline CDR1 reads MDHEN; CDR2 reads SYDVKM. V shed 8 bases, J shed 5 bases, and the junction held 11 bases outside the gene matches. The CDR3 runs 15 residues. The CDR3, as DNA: TGTGCCAGCCTGGTGGGGAAGCGGGGGAACAATGAGCAGTTCTTC. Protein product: CASLVGKRGNNEQFF. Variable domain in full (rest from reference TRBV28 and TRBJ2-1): DVKVTQSSRYLVKRTGEKVFLECVQDMDHENMFWYRQDPGLGLRLIYFSYDVKMKEKGDIPEGYSVSREKKERFSLILESASTNQTSMYLCASLVGKRGNNEQFFGPGTRLTVL.

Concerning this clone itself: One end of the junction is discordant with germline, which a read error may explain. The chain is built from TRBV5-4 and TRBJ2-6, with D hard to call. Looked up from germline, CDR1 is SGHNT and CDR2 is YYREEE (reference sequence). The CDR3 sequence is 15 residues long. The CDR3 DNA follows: TGTGCCAGCACCTTGTCCTCGTCTGGGGCCAACGTCCTGACTTTC. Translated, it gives CASTLSSSGANVLTF.

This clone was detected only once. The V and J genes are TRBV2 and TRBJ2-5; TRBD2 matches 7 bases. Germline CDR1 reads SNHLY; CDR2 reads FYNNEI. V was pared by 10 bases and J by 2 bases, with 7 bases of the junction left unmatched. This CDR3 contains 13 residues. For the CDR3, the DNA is TGTGCCACCCGCCGGGGGGAGCAAGAGACCCAGTACTTC. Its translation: CATRRGEQETQYF.

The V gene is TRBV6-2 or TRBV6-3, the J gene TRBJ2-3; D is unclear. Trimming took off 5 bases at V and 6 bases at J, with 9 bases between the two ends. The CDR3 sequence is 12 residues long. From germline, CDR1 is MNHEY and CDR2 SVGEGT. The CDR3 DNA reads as TGTGCCAGCAGTCGAACCGGGGATACGCAGTATTTT. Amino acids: CASSRTGDTQYF.

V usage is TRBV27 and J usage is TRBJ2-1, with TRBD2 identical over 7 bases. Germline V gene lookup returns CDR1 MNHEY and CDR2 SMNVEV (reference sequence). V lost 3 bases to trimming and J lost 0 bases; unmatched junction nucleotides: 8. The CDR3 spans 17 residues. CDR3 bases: TGTGCCAGCAGTTTGATTGGCGGGAGAGGCTCCTACAATGAGCAGTTCTTC. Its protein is CASSLIGGRGSYNEQFF.

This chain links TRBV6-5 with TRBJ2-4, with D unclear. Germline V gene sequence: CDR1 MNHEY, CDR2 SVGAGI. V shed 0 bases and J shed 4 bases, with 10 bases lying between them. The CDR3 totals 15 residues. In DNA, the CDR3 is TGTGCCAGCAGTTACTCAGGCCCCGGGAAAAACATTCAGTACTTC. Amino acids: CASSYSGPGKNIQYF.

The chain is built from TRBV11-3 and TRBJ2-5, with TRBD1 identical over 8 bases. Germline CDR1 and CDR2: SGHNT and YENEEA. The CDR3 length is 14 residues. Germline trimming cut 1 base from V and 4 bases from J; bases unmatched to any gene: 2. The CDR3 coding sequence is TGTGCCAGCAGCTTAGCAGGGGGCGGAGAGACCCAGTACTTC. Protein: CASSLAGGGETQYF.

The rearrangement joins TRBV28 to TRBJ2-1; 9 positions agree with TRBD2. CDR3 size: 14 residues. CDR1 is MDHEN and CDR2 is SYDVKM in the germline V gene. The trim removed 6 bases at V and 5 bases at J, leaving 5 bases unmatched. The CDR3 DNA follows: TGTGCCAGCAGCTCGGGACTAGCAAACAATGAGCAGTTCTTC. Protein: CASSSGLANNEQFF.

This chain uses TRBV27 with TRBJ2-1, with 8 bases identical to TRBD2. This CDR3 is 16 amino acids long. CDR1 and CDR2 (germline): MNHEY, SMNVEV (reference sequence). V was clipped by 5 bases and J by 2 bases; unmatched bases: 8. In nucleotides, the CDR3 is TGTGCCAGCAGTACCCTCCGGGAGGGCACCTACAATGAGCAGTTCTTC. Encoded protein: CASSTLREGTYNEQFF.

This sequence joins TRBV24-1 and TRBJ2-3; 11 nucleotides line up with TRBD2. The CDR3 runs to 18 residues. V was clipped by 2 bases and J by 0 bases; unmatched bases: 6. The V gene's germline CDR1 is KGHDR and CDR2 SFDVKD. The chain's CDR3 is CATSDSVTSGISTDTQYF. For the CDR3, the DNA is TGTGCCACCAGTGATTCGGTGACTAGCGGGATTAGCACAGATACGCAGTATTTT.

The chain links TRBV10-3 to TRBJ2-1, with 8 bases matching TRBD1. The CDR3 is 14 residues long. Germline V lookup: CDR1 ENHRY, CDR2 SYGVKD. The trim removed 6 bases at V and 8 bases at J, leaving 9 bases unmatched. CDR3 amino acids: CAIRTTGALYEQFF. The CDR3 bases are TGTGCCATCAGGACGACAGGGGCCCTTTATGAGCAGTTCTTC.